One sample yielded the 32 T cell receptor beta chains listed below, sequenced in a study of cytomegalovirus exposure and HLA in healthy donors. The PCR used 60 Vbeta and 13 Jbeta primers. Data came from immunoSEQ multiplex PCR; TCRdb stores just in-frame clones and leaves some out. Recorded here are over 100,000 clones; the top ten clones represent roughly 3.7%. Sequenced sample: PBMCs. The receptors derive from a man aged 25 to 40 in good health and CMV-seronegative.

The chain links TRBV18 to TRBJ1-2, with 8 bases aligning to TRBD1. Losses at the gene ends were 5 bases for V and 5 bases for J; bases not matched to a gene: 7. The CDR3 is 14 residues long. Germline V gene sequence: CDR1 KGHSH, CDR2 LQKENI. CDR3 in DNA: TGTGCCAGCTCATCCGGGACAGGATTTTATGGCTACACCTTC. Residues: CASSSGTGFYGYTF.

V and J are TRBV5-4 and TRBJ1-2; 10 nucleotides agree with TRBD1. In germline, CDR1 is SGHNT, CDR2 YYREEE (reference sequence). With V trimmed by 3 bases and J by 9 bases, 11 bases remained unmatched. The CDR3 contains 15 residues. The CDR3 is CASSSGDRGAGSYTF. The CDR3 region has the DNA TGTGCCAGCAGCTCCGGGGACAGGGGCGCAGGTAGCTACACCTTC.

The gene calls are TRBV4-3 and TRBJ2-1; perhaps TRBD1 as D (5 bases). CDR1 and CDR2 (germline): LGHNA, YSLEER. Trimming stripped 0 bases from V and 7 bases from J, with 10 bases between. The CDR3 is 14 amino acids. The CDR3 loop reads CASSQDLGANEQFF. CDR3 sequence (DNA): TGCGCCAGCAGCCAAGATCTAGGGGCTAATGAGCAGTTCTTC.

V is TRBV4-2 and J is TRBJ2-1; D is unclear. Germline CDR1 reads LGHNA; CDR2 reads YNFKEQ. This CDR3 is built from 14 residues. Trimming left V 0 bases short and J 9 bases short, with 12 bases between. The CDR3 DNA sequence: TGTGCCAGCAGCCAAGAACCTTTTTCGGGTGAGCAGTTCTTC. Its protein product is CASSQEPFSGEQFF.

The chain uses TRBV11-2 and TRBJ2-1, with D unclear. The CDR3 covers 12 residues. The V and J ends lost 1 base and 9 bases respectively, with 7 bases between them. The V gene's germline CDR1 is SGHAT and CDR2 FQNNGV. CDR3 nucleotides: TGTGCCAGCAGCTTAGCCCAGATTGAGCAGTTCTTC. Its protein is CASSLAQIEQFF.

The rearrangement uses TRBV7-2 and TRBJ2-5; 9 nucleotides match TRBD1. CDR3 length: 15 amino acids. The ends lost 3 bases at V and 3 bases at J; junction bases unmatched: 5. CDR1 and CDR2 from the germline V gene are SGHTA and FQGNSA. This chain's CDR3 is CASSFWTGVEETQYF. For the CDR3, the DNA is TGTGCCAGCAGCTTTTGGACAGGGGTGGAAGAGACCCAGTACTTC. Complete variable domain (other parts from reference TRBV7-2 and TRBJ2-5): GAGVSQSPSNKVTEKGKDVELRCDPISGHTALYWYRQSLGQGLEFLIYFQGNSAPDKSGLPSDRFSAERTGGSVSTLTIQRTQQEDSAVYLCASSFWTGVEETQYFGPGTRLLVL.

J is TRBJ2-7 and V is TRBV5-5; maybe TRBD1 (6 bases). CDR1 and CDR2 from the germline V gene are SGHKS and YYEKEE (reference sequence). The ends were cut back, 2 bases at V and 4 bases at J, with 13 bases in the middle. The CDR3 is made up of 14 amino acids. The chain's CDR3 is CASSFGQLGYEQYF. The DNA of the CDR3 is TGTGCCAGCAGCTTCGGACAGTTGGGTTACGAGCAGTACTTC.

CDR3 nucleotides: TGTGCCAGCAGCCGACTAGCGGGGGGGGTCTGGAGCAATGAGCAGTTCTTC. Amino acids: CASSRLAGGVWSNEQFF. The chain has TRBV28 and TRBJ2-1, with 14 bases aligning to TRBD2. CDR1 and CDR2 from the germline V gene are MDHEN and SYDVKM. V was pared by 6 bases and J by 6 bases, with 10 bases of the junction left unmatched. CDR3 length: 17 amino acids. Filled out from reference TRBV28 and TRBJ2-1, the complete variable domain reads DVKVTQSSRYLVKRTGEKVFLECVQDMDHENMFWYRQDPGLGLRLIYFSYDVKMKEKGDIPEGYSVSREKKERFSLILESASTNQTSMYLCASSRLAGGVWSNEQFFGPGTRLTVL.

The rearrangement uses TRBV5-1 and TRBJ2-3; 10 bases are a match to TRBD2. Trimming removed 0 bases from V and 0 bases from J; junction bases left unmatched: 7. The CDR3 runs to 18 residues. The germline gives CDR1 SGHRS, CDR2 YFSETQ. The CDR3 protein is CASSLGASGGSSTDTQYF. DNA of the CDR3: TGCGCCAGCAGCTTGGGGGCTAGCGGGGGTTCTAGCACAGATACGCAGTATTTT.

This chain joins TRBV9 and TRBJ2-5, with D perhaps TRBD2 (6 bases). The better agreement between TRBJ2-7 and the DNA end casts doubt on the J call. The CDR3 is made up of 13 amino acids. CDR1 is SGDLS, CDR2 YYNGEE, per germline. The CDR3 DNA follows: TGTGCCAGCAGCCCCCCGGGGGTCCACGAGCAGTACTTC. Amino acids: CASSPPGVHEQYF.

J is TRBJ2-7 and V is TRBV28; 7 nucleotides align to TRBD2. With V trimmed by 1 base and J by 8 bases, 8 bases remained unmatched. Per the germline V gene, CDR1 is MDHEN and CDR2 is SYDVKM. This CDR3 has 14 residues. The CDR3 reads CASSLSGLPSQQYF. The CDR3 DNA is TGTGCCAGCAGTTTATCGGGACTACCGTCCCAGCAGTACTTC.

The V call is TRBV4-2, the J call TRBJ1-1; 9 positions match TRBD1. The CDR3 totals 17 residues. CDR1 and CDR2 (germline): LGHNA, YNFKEQ. Trimming at V came to 0 bases and at J to 4 bases, leaving 9 bases not matched to a gene. CDR3 sequence: CASSQDSGDRVFTEAFF. CDR3 coding DNA: TGTGCCAGCAGCCAAGATTCTGGGGACAGGGTGTTCACTGAAGCTTTCTTT.

The chain joins TRBV21-1 to TRBJ2-7; TRBD2, as called in the table, went unchecked against the DNA. TRBV21-1 is tagged as a pseudogene. The CDR3 runs 17 residues. The CDR3 region is CASSKGVSGQASYEQYF. The CDR3 DNA reads TGTGCCAGCAGCAAAGGGGTCAGCGGGCAGGCGTCCTACGAGCAGTACTTC.

The chain employs TRBV7-8 and TRBJ2-1, with 12 bases aligning to TRBD2. The germline gives CDR1 SGHVS, CDR2 FQNEAQ. The V and J ends lost 4 bases and 5 bases, in that order; junction bases with no gene match: 9. There are 17 residues in the CDR3. CDR3 loop: CASSSRTSGVPHNEQFF. The CDR3 bases are TGTGCCAGCAGCTCCCGGACTAGCGGGGTGCCCCACAATGAGCAGTTCTTC.

This rearrangement joins TRBV5-1 to TRBJ2-3; perhaps TRBD1 as D (6 bases). The germline V and J ends were trimmed by 4 bases and 6 bases, with 18 bases remaining between them. CDR1 SGHRS and CDR2 YFSETQ come from the germline V gene. The CDR3 consists of 15 residues. The chain's CDR3 is CASSSQGIGTDTQYF. In DNA form, the CDR3 reads TGCGCCAGCAGCAGCCAGGGGATCGGTACCGATACGCAGTATTTT.

The rearrangement uses TRBV7-6 and TRBJ1-2, with D possibly matching TRBD1 (5 bases). Germline-derived CDR1 and CDR2 are SGHVS and FNYEAQ. V dropped 5 bases and J dropped 4 bases, with 11 bases sitting between them. The CDR3 length is 13 residues. The CDR3 DNA reads as TGTGCCAGCAGCCTTGGAGGGGCCTATGGCTACACCTTC. It is translated as CASSLGGAYGYTF.

The rearrangement links TRBV30 to TRBJ1-6; 7 bases map to TRBD1. The CDR3 contains 15 residues. CDR1 and CDR2 from the germline V gene are GTSNPN and SVGIG (reference sequence). V shed 3 bases and J 9 bases; nucleotides not matched to a gene: 11. CDR3 residues: CAWRKEGAAGSPLHF. CDR3 bases: TGTGCCTGGAGGAAGGAGGGGGCGGCGGGTTCACCCCTCCACTTT.

The V gene is TRBV7-2, the J gene TRBJ1-1, with a weak D call TRBD1 (6 bases). This CDR3 is built from 12 residues. Germline V gene data show CDR1 as SGHTA and CDR2 as FQGNSA. With 1 base removed from V and 9 bases from J, the gap between germline ends came to 9 bases. The CDR3, as DNA: TGTGCCAGCAGCTTAGACAGGGCCCAAGCTTTCTTT. It is translated as CASSLDRAQAFF.

The rearrangement uses TRBV2 and TRBJ2-5; 11 nucleotides match TRBD2. After removal of 7 bases from V and 5 bases from J, the junction contained 9 bases not matched to a gene. The germline V gene has CDR1 SNHLY and CDR2 FYNNEI. This CDR3 is 15 amino acids long. The CDR3: CASKVLAGGGETQYF. The CDR3, as DNA: TGTGCCAGCAAGGTTCTAGCGGGGGGTGGGGAGACCCAGTACTTC.

The V gene is TRBV27, the J gene TRBJ1-2; 9 bases agree with TRBD1. The CDR3 sequence is 14 residues long. Germline CDR1 is MNHEY and CDR2 is SMNVEV (reference sequence). The V gene end was trimmed by 5 bases and the J gene end by 3 bases; junction bases not matched to a gene: 4. DNA for the CDR3: TGTGCCAGCAGTCCCGGACAGGGGTACTATGGCTACACCTTC. Amino acid sequence: CASSPGQGYYGYTF.

The gene calls are TRBV19 and TRBJ2-5; D is uncertain. Germline V gives CDR1 LNHDA, CDR2 SQIVND (reference sequence). There are 13 residues in the CDR3. Trimming stripped 3 bases from V and 3 bases from J, with 8 bases between. Here the CDR3 reads CASSMGREETQYF. The CDR3 DNA is TGTGCCAGTAGTATGGGTCGGGAAGAGACCCAGTACTTC.

This sequence joins TRBV9 and TRBJ2-1; TRBD2 aligns across 8 bases. With 3 bases clipped from V and 9 bases from J, the junction kept 8 bases outside the gene matches. This CDR3 has 14 amino acids. CDR1 and CDR2 (germline): SGDLS, YYNGEE. CDR3: CASSADSGDGEQFF. CDR3 coding DNA: TGTGCCAGCAGCGCGGATAGCGGGGATGGTGAGCAGTTCTTC.

J is TRBJ2-2 and V is TRBV19, with D perhaps TRBD1 (6 bases). Trimming took off 2 bases at V and 2 bases at J, with 21 bases between the two ends. This CDR3 contains 19 residues. Germline V CDR1 and CDR2: LNHDA, SQIVND (reference sequence). The CDR3 region has the DNA TGTGCCAGTAGTATAACGGGCAGGGGTAACCTTCGTAACACCGGGGAGCTGTTTTTT. As protein: CASSITGRGNLRNTGELFF.

V usage is TRBV11-2 and J usage is TRBJ2-5; 12 bases match TRBD1. The DNA end is a closer match to TRBJ2-7, so the J assignment may be wrong. Per the germline V gene, CDR1 is SGHAT and CDR2 is FQNNGV. This CDR3 has 16 residues. The CDR3 region is CASSLGGTGGTYEQYF. The CDR3 DNA follows: TGTGCCAGCAGCTTAGGCGGGACAGGGGGCACTTACGAGCAGTACTTC.

The rearrangement uses TRBV6-5 and TRBJ2-7; D is ambiguous. This CDR3 contains 13 residues. Trimming pared 4 bases from V and 0 bases from J, leaving 7 bases between. CDR1 and CDR2 (germline): MNHEY, SVGAGI. This CDR3 reads CASSLTSSYEQYF. As DNA, the CDR3 is TGTGCCAGCAGTTTAACCAGCTCCTACGAGCAGTACTTC.

The genes are TRBV7-6 and TRBJ2-3; TRBD2 matches 8 bases. V shed 3 bases and J 5 bases; nucleotides not matched to a gene: 7. The CDR3 contains 15 residues. The germline gives CDR1 SGHVS, CDR2 FNYEAQ. CDR3 region: CASSLAGGGRDTQYF. CDR3 DNA: TGTGCCAGCAGCTTGGCCGGGGGGGGTAGAGATACGCAGTATTTT. Based on the CDR3 plus reference TRBV7-6 and TRBJ2-3, the full variable domain is GAGVSQSPRYKVTKRGQDVALRCDPISGHVSLYWYRQALGQGPEFLTYFNYEAQQDKSGLPNDRFSAERPEGSISTLTIQRTEQRDSAMYRCASSLAGGGRDTQYFGPGTRLTVL.

The chain combines TRBV7-2 with TRBJ1-5; D remains ambiguous. Germline lookup yields CDR1 SGHTA and CDR2 FQGNSA. Between the trimmed V and J ends, which lost 0 bases and 3 bases, there was a span of 6 bases. The CDR3 contains 14 residues. The CDR3 DNA reads as TGTGCCAGCAGCTTAGCACAGCCCAATCAGCCCCAGCATTTT. Residues: CASSLAQPNQPQHF.

DNA of the CDR3: TGTGCCAGCTCAGGGGGCATTGGCTACACCTTC. Translation: CASSGGIGYTF. The V gene is TRBV27, the J gene TRBJ1-2, with 8 bases identical to TRBD1. Losses at the gene ends were 8 bases for V and 7 bases for J; bases not matched to a gene: 3. Per germline, CDR1 MNHEY and CDR2 SMNVEV (reference sequence). The CDR3 is 11 amino acids.

The V gene is TRBV25-1, the J gene TRBJ2-1; 10 bases match TRBD1. The J segment lost 7 bases and the V segment lost 6 bases, leaving 12 bases of the junction unmatched. CDR1 and CDR2 from the germline V gene are MGHDK and SYGVNS. The CDR3 consists of 16 residues. CDR3 protein: CASRDPAGTGANEQFF. The CDR3 bases are TGTGCCAGCAGGGACCCGGCCGGGACAGGGGCAAATGAGCAGTTCTTC.

The V call is TRBV11-2, the J call TRBJ2-1, with 9 bases aligning to TRBD1. Germline assignment: CDR1 SGHAT and CDR2 FQNNGV. The CDR3 is made up of 13 amino acids. V was pared by 11 bases and J by 7 bases, with 9 bases of the junction left unmatched. In DNA form, the CDR3 reads TGTGCCGCGGGGACAGGGAATAAAAATGAGCAGTTCTTC. Protein sequence: CAAGTGNKNEQFF.

The chain employs TRBV6-1 and TRBJ2-7; the match to TRBD1 covers 9 bases. The CDR3 extends over 15 amino acids. Per the germline V gene, CDR1 is MNHNS and CDR2 is SASEGT. The junction had 4 bases not matched to a gene; V was cut back by 1 base and J by 3 bases. In DNA form, the CDR3 reads TGTGCCAGCAGTGAAGGGTACAGGGGGCTCTACGAGCAGTACTTC. Amino acid sequence: CASSEGYRGLYEQYF.

The rearrangement links TRBV6-4 to TRBJ1-2, with TRBD1 matching over 9 bases. With V trimmed by 2 bases and J by 8 bases, 6 bases remained unmatched. CDR3 size: 14 residues. Germline lookup yields CDR1 MRHNA and CDR2 SNTAGT. The CDR3 DNA is TGTGCCAGCAGTGACCGGACAGGGGAAGGAGGCTACACCTTC. This encodes CASSDRTGEGGYTF.